The T cell receptor beta chain under discussion was sequenced for a study of blood T cell repertoires in COVID-19 (TCRdb year 2020). About the study as a whole: Samples from collaborators originated in the United States, Italy and Spain and spanned both the acute and convalescent phases of COVID-19. The repertoires were released in a freely available public database intended as a resource for research on the immune response to SARS-CoV-2. Deeply sampled blood TCRbeta repertoires from subjects exposed to, actively infected with, or recovered from COVID-19 were included in the dataset. The sample metadata nearly always contained a de-identified subject ID, COVID-19 status, age in years and sex. Where HLA class I and class II types were available, the types were taken from metadata supplied by the sample provider, not from assay-based typing. The material from the prospective study consisted of cDNA or gDNA derived from T cells, B-cell-depleted T cells, or PBMCs. Samples were obtained from the ongoing ImmuneRACE study (first 160 participants) and from 1,254 subjects provided by 6 global collaborators. Results and caveats for the whole study, not just this receptor: The amount of clinical and demographic metadata varied by source and participant and was provided uncurated.

Collaborating institutions collected whole blood in K2EDTA tubes following their own protocols. For TCRbeta analysis, collaborator samples were shipped as frozen whole blood, as isolated PBMCs, or as DNA extracted from either sample type. TCRbeta CDR3 regions were amplified from genomic DNA using the immunoSEQ Assay, a bias-controlled multiplex PCR. The study's processing was this. The number of nucleated cells in each sample was estimated by amplification of reference gene primers within the assay. Sequence reads were collapsed and filtered to measure the absolute abundance of every unique TCRbeta CDR3 rearrangement. For each sample, productive Simpson clonality was calculated by taking the square root of Simpson's diversity index across productive rearrangements. What TCRdb holds here is the immuneACCESS table cut down to in-frame rearrangements. Part of the clones is not present; checked against another copy, under half of the missing clones reflect an unresolved V gene, and the others are unexplained. V and J calls and clone size are those listed in that table; D and trimming were worked out from the DNA. In all, the sample holds 95,000 to 150,000 clones, and 70% to 85% of those were seen once. Of the sample, 3.5% to 5.5% is held by the ten largest clones.

From the cysteine through the phenylalanine, the CDR3 covers 14 amino acids. Only CDR3 DNA is held: 42 bases, read in frame from base 1. In the germline V gene, CDR1 corresponds to MNHEY and CDR2 to SVGAGI. Deletion took 2 bases off V and 0 bases off J, with a span of 7 bases between the germline ends. Points on this clone: There is no known antigen for this receptor. The sample holds no much larger clone one base away, and base qualities are not on file.

Sequencing was carried out using peripheral blood. The TCR sequence derives from a woman aged 70 to 79 with acute or convalescent COVID-19. This chain joins TRBV6-5 to TRBJ1-2; the D gene is unclear. This receptor has the CDR3 CASSYNRANYGYTF. The base sequence is TGTGCCAGCAGTTACAACCGGGCTAACTATGGCTACACCTTC.